This T cell receptor (beta chain) was recorded in a study of early T cells in non-severe SARS-CoV-2 infection. Study summary: It was bulk RNA from unsorted whole blood that was sequenced, and the chains were unpaired.

There are many counts of this clonotype. Its antigen remains unidentified. Study-level findings and limits: Anti-spike CD8 responses were favored by VDJdb matching, which missed private and CD4 specificities.

Tagging with unique molecular identifiers was applied to individual cDNA molecules. From the 5' RACE reads, TCRdb called clonotypes with MiXCR, one entry per CDR3 protein. The sample consists of approximately 56,000 distinct CDR3 sequences, about 11% of them appearing once. V lost 5 bases to trimming and J lost 5 bases; unmatched junction nucleotides: 14. CDR3 length: 16 residues. Germline CDR1 and CDR2: SGHAT and FQNNGV. This receptor was identified in an adult who was a healthcare worker with PCR-confirmed SARS-CoV-2 infection or an uninfected control (not recorded which). Sequences were obtained from whole blood. The rearrangement uses TRBV11-2 and TRBJ1-2; 7 nucleotides align to TRBD1. Here the CDR3 DNA reads TGTGCCAGCAGCCCAGGAGGTCAGGGGGACCGATATGGCTACACCTTC. Protein: CASSPGGQGDRYGYTF.